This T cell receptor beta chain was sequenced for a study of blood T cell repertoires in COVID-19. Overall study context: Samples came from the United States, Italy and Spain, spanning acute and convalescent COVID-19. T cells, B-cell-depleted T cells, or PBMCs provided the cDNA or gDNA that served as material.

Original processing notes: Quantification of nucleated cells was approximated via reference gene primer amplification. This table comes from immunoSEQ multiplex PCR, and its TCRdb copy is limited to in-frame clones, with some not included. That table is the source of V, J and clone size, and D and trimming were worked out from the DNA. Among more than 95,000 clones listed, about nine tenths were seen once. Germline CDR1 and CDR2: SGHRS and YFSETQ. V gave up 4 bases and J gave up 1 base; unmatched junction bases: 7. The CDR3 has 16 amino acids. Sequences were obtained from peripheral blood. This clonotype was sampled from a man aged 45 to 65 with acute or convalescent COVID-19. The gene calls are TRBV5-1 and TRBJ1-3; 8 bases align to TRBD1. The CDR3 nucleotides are TGCGCCAGCAGCCGGAGTACAGGGGGTTCTGGAAACACCATATATTTT. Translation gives CASSRSTGGSGNTIYF. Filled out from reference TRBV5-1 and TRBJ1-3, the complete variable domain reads KAGVTQTPRYLIKTRGQQVTLSCSPISGHRSVSWYQQTPGQGLQFLFEYFSETQRNKGNFPGRFSGRQFSNSRSEMNVSTLELGDSALYLCASSRSTGGSGNTIYFGEGSWLTVV.